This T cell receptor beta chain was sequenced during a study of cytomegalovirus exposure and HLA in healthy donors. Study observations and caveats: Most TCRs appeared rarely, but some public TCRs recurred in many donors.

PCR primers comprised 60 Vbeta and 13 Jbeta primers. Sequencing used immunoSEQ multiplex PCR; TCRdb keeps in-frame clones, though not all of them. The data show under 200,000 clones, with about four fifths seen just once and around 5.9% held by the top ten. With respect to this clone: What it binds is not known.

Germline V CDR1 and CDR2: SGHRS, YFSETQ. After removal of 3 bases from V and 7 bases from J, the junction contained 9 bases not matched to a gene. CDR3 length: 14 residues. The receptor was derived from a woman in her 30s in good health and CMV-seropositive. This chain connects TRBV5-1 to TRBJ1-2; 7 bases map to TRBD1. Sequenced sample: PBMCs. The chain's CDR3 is CASSSRGAEGGYTF. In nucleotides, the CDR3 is TGCGCCAGCAGCTCCAGGGGGGCAGAGGGTGGCTACACCTTC.